Below are 17 T cell receptor beta chains sequenced from a single sample in a study of technical replicates of blood from several donors. Sequenced by immunoSEQ multiplex PCR; TCRdb stores in-frame clones only, minus some. The table shows about 75,000 clones, with 97% occurring only once. Sequencing used T cells isolated from PBMCs. The receptors come from a human donor in good health.

This chain connects TRBV2 to TRBJ1-2; TRBD1 is a possible D gene (6 bases). V was shortened by 6 bases and J by 6 bases, with 17 bases between the two germline ends. The CDR3 runs to 14 residues. Germline assignment: CDR1 SNHLY and CDR2 FYNNEI. The CDR3 DNA reads TGTGCCAGCAGCACGAGGGGGGGGCGCGATGGCTACACCTTC. Residues: CASSTRGGRDGYTF.

The CDR3 loop reads CAWSPPYRGGSPLHF. The CDR3 region has the DNA TGTGCCTGGAGCCCCCCGTACAGGGGAGGTTCACCCCTCCACTTT. The J gene is TRBJ1-6, the V gene TRBV30, with 7 positions matching TRBD1. The CDR3 length is 15 residues. The germline V gene encodes CDR1 GTSNPN and CDR2 SVGIG (reference sequence). The ends lost 3 bases at V and 9 bases at J; junction bases unmatched: 11.

This chain joins TRBV27 and TRBJ1-1; 12 positions match TRBD1. Germline V lookup: CDR1 MNHEY, CDR2 SMNVEV (reference sequence). Trimming at V came to 5 bases and at J to 3 bases, leaving 13 bases not matched to a gene. The length of the CDR3 is 18 residues. Here the CDR3 DNA reads TGTGCCAGCAGTGTCATAGGGACAGGGGGCGTAAAGGACACTGAAGCTTTCTTT. Protein: CASSVIGTGGVKDTEAFF.

This clone was recorded only once. The chain employs TRBV11-3 and TRBJ2-7, with D possibly being TRBD1 (6 bases). The V gene's germline CDR1 is SGHNT and CDR2 YENEEA. The CDR3 runs 15 residues. The germline V and J ends were trimmed by 6 bases and 1 base, with 16 bases remaining between them. This CDR3 is CASRGYRASSYEQYF. The CDR3 nucleotides are TGTGCCAGCAGAGGGTACAGGGCATCATCCTACGAGCAGTACTTC. Full variable domain (rest looked up from reference TRBV11-3 and TRBJ2-7): EAGVVQSPRYKIIEKKQPVAFWCNPISGHNTLYWYLQNLGQGPELLIRYENEEAVDDSQLPKDRFSAERLKGVDSTLKIQPAELGDSAVYLCASRGYRASSYEQYFGPGTRLTVT.

The rearrangement uses TRBV5-1 and TRBJ1-2, with 9 positions matching TRBD1. In germline, CDR1 is SGHRS, CDR2 YFSETQ. V lost 3 bases to trimming and J lost 6 bases; unmatched junction nucleotides: 0. CDR3 length equals 12 residues. The DNA of the CDR3 is TGCGCCAGCAGCTGGGACAGGGATGGCTACACCTTC. Translating gives CASSWDRDGYTF.

This clone has just one count. The chain links TRBV2 to TRBJ1-5, with a weak D call TRBD1 (6 bases). The CDR3 has 14 amino acids. The V end lost 6 bases, the J end lost 7 bases, and 16 bases lay between the germline ends. Germline values: CDR1 SNHLY, CDR2 FYNNEI. CDR3 protein: CASSGGQPGQPQHF. CDR3 DNA sequence: TGTGCCAGCAGCGGAGGACAGCCCGGGCAGCCCCAGCATTTT.

In DNA, the CDR3 is TGTGCCAGCAGTTTCAAATTCGGGGGCTACGAGCAGTACTTC. As protein: CASSFKFGGYEQYF. This chain uses TRBV27 with TRBJ2-7, with a possible D match to TRBD2 (6 bases). Germline CDR1 MNHEY, CDR2 SMNVEV (reference sequence). The V and J ends lost 3 bases and 3 bases respectively, with 12 bases between them. The CDR3 spans 14 residues.

This clone has a single count. This sequence joins TRBV6-5 and TRBJ1-1; D may be TRBD1 (5 bases). Germline V gives CDR1 MNHEY, CDR2 SVGAGI. The V end was cut by 4 bases, the J end by 8 bases, with 11 bases between. CDR3 length: 12 amino acids. CDR3 amino acids: CASSSTGREAFF. Written as DNA, the CDR3 is TGTGCCAGCAGTTCCACAGGTCGGGAAGCTTTCTTT.

V is TRBV28 and J is TRBJ2-5, with a possible D match to TRBD2 (6 bases). Germline assignment: CDR1 MDHEN and CDR2 SYDVKM. Between the trimmed V and J ends, which lost 6 bases and 2 bases, there was a span of 13 bases. CDR3 length: 14 residues. The CDR3 bases are TGTGCCAGCAGGCCCCCCGGGGGACAAGAGACCCAGTACTTC. This translates into CASRPPGGQETQYF.

This chain uses TRBV9 with TRBJ2-2; 10 positions match TRBD1. After removal of 4 bases from V and 3 bases from J, the junction contained 3 bases not matched to a gene. Germline values: CDR1 SGDLS, CDR2 YYNGEE. The CDR3 runs 15 residues. CDR3 sequence reads: CASSTTGGDTGELFF. The CDR3 DNA reads as TGTGCCAGCAGCACGACAGGGGGCGACACCGGGGAGCTGTTTTTT.

The chain links TRBV28 to TRBJ2-7; the match to TRBD1 covers 11 bases. Looked up from germline, CDR1 is MDHEN and CDR2 is SYDVKM. The CDR3 extends over 15 amino acids. J was trimmed by 3 bases and V by 8 bases; bases with no gene match: 9. This CDR3 reads CASRPVGTGGYEQYF. CDR3 DNA: TGTGCCAGCCGGCCGGTGGGGACAGGGGGCTACGAGCAGTACTTC.

The chain links TRBV29-1 to TRBJ2-1; tentative D call: TRBD2 (5 bases). V was shortened by 3 bases and J by 6 bases, with 9 bases between the two germline ends. Germline V CDR1 and CDR2: SQVTM, ANQGSEA. This CDR3 has 12 amino acids. The CDR3 reads CSVEPGSNEQFF. In DNA, the CDR3 is TGCAGCGTTGAGCCGGGATCCAATGAGCAGTTCTTC.

V gene TRBV11-3 combines with J gene TRBJ1-2, with TRBD1 matching over 7 bases. V was pared by 4 bases and J by 4 bases, with 15 bases of the junction left unmatched. This CDR3 has 17 residues. Germline V lookup: CDR1 SGHNT, CDR2 YENEEA. The CDR3 region is CASSSPASGQAAYGYTF. Here the CDR3 DNA reads TGTGCCAGCAGCTCACCAGCCTCAGGACAGGCCGCCTATGGCTACACCTTC.

J is TRBJ1-2 and V is TRBV15, with TRBD1 identical over 9 bases. Germline trimming cut 2 bases from V and 4 bases from J; bases unmatched to any gene: 5. Looked up from germline, CDR1 is LNHNV and CDR2 is YYDKDF (reference sequence). The CDR3 has 15 residues. CDR3 bases: TGTGCCACCAGCAGACAGCCGGGACAGGGCTATGGCTACACCTTC. Protein: CATSRQPGQGYGYTF.

The genes are TRBV11-2 and TRBJ1-1; the D gene is possibly TRBD1 (5 bases). V was cut by 3 bases and J by 5 bases, with 10 bases left in between. Germline CDR1 SGHAT, CDR2 FQNNGV. The CDR3 length is 13 residues. CDR3 sequence reads: CASSLGGWTEAFF. DNA of the CDR3: TGTGCCAGCAGCTTGGGGGGGTGGACTGAAGCTTTCTTT.

The CDR3 region is CAWASGGVYGYTF. The CDR3 nucleotides read TGTGCCTGGGCAAGCGGGGGGGTCTACGGCTACACCTTC. V gene TRBV30 combines with J gene TRBJ1-2, with a possible D match to TRBD1 (5 bases). V lost 5 bases and J lost 8, with 18 bases in between. This CDR3 region has 13 residues. Germline CDR1 reads GTSNPN; CDR2 reads SVGIG (reference sequence).

The V gene is TRBV4-1, the J gene TRBJ2-5; perhaps TRBD2 as D (6 bases). Germline values: CDR1 MGHRA, CDR2 YSYEKL. V lost 6 bases, J lost 5 bases, and 19 bases lay in between. The CDR3 length is 15 residues. CDR3 protein: CASREGVSPGETQYF. DNA of the CDR3: TGCGCCAGCAGGGAGGGCGTCAGTCCGGGGGAGACCCAGTACTTC.